Described below is a single T cell receptor beta chain sequence and its context. What it binds is unknown. This record belongs to a study of shared clonotypes between healthy human individuals. Overall study: A couple of women and a few men aged 18 to 49 served as donors. Notes on the study in general: The study found lower generation probabilities in non-shared clonotypes than in those shared by all four donors. Naive CD4 clonotypes overlapped across a handful of donors at about 5.2%.

In germline, CDR1 is SGHRS, CDR2 YFSETQ. The ends lost 3 bases at V and 5 bases at J; junction bases unmatched: 8. The CDR3 contains 15 residues. Replicate PCRs for sorted subsets used about 200 ng DNA; this equaled tens of thousands of T cell genomes. Assay used: immunoSEQ multiplex PCR; TCRdb lists only in-frame clones, some missing. The sample has hundreds of thousands of clones; about 80% are singletons. The source of this sequence is a woman aged 25 to 45 in good health. The chain uses TRBV5-1 and TRBJ1-1; 9 nucleotides align to TRBD1. Sequencing was performed on memory CD4+ T cells sorted from blood. The subset here: CD45RA-negative fraction. The CDR3 nucleotides read TGCGCCAGCAGCTGGACCACAGGGGGCAGTACTGAAGCTTTCTTT. It is translated as CASSWTTGGSTEAFF.